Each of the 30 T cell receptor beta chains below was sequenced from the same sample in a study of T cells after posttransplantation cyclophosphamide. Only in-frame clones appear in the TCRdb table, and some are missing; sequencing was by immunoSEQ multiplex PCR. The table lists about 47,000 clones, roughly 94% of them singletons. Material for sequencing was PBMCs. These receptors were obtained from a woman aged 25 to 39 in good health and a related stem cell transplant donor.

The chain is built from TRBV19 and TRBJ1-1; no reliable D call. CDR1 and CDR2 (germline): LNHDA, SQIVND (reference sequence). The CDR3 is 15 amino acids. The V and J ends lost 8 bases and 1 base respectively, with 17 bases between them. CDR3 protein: CASSRRVLENTEAFF. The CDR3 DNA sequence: TGTGCCAGTTCTCGGCGGGTTTTGGAGAACACTGAAGCTTTCTTT.

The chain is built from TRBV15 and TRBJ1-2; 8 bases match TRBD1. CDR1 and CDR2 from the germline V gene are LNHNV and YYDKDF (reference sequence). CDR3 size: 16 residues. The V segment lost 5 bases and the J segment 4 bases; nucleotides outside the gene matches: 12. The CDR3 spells CATSLISGQVSYGYTF. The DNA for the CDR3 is TGTGCCACCAGCTTAATCTCGGGACAGGTTAGCTATGGCTACACCTTC.

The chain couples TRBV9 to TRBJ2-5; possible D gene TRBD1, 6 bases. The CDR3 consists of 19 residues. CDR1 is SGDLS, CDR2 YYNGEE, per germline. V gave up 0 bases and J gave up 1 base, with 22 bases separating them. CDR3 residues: CASSVAPQGQGTPQETQYF. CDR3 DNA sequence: TGTGCCAGCAGCGTAGCCCCCCAGGGGCAGGGGACCCCCCAAGAGACCCAGTACTTC. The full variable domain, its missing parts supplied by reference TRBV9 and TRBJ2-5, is DSGVTQTPKHLITATGQRVTLRCSPRSGDLSVYWYQQSLDQGLQFLIQYYNGEERAKGNILERFSAQQFPDLHSELNLSSLELGDSALYFCASSVAPQGQGTPQETQYFGPGTRLLVL.

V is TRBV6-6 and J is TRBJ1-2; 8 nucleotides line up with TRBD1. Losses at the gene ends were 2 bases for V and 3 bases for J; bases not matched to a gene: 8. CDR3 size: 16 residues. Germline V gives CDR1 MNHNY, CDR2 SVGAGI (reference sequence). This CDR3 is CASSYPGQGLDYGYTF. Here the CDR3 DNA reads TGTGCCAGCAGTTACCCAGGACAGGGTTTAGACTATGGCTACACCTTC.

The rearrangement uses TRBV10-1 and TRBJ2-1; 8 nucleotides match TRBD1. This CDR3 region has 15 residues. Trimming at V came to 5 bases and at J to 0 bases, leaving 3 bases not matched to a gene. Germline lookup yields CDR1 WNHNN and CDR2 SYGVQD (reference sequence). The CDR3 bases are TGCGCCAGCAGTCGGACAGGGAGCTCCTACAATGAGCAGTTCTTC. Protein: CASSRTGSSYNEQFF.

CDR3 protein: CASSLVGGDSTANYGYTF. CDR3 sequence (DNA): TGTGCCAGCAGCTTAGTAGGGGGGGACTCTACTGCTAACTATGGCTACACCTTC. This chain connects TRBV7-2 to TRBJ1-2; D might be TRBD1 (6 bases). This CDR3 has 18 amino acids. V was trimmed by 1 base and J by 0 bases, leaving 18 bases between them. Germline CDR1 is SGHTA and CDR2 is FQGNSA. The full variable domain, completed using reference TRBV7-2 and TRBJ1-2, is GAGVSQSPSNKVTEKGKDVELRCDPISGHTALYWYRQSLGQGLEFLIYFQGNSAPDKSGLPSDRFSAERTGGSVSTLTIQRTQQEDSAVYLCASSLVGGDSTANYGYTFGSGTRLTVV.

CDR3 nucleotide sequence: TGTGCCAGCAGCCCCTTCCGCAGGGGGCCCTACGAGCAGTACTTC. Its translation is CASSPFRRGPYEQYF. V gene TRBV5-6 combines with J gene TRBJ2-7; 8 nucleotides align to TRBD1. The CDR3 extends over 15 amino acids. Germline values: CDR1 SGHDT, CDR2 YYEEEE. The V segment lost 4 bases and the J segment 2 bases; nucleotides outside the gene matches: 8.

CDR3 amino acids: CASSSQTGSGNTIYF. DNA for the CDR3: TGTGCCAGCAGCTCCCAGACAGGGTCTGGAAACACCATATATTTT. The chain combines TRBV5-4 with TRBJ1-3, with 7 positions matching TRBD1. Unmatched junction bases numbered 4, after V lost 3 bases and J lost 1 base. The CDR3 extends over 15 amino acids. Per the germline V gene, CDR1 is SGHNT and CDR2 is YYREEE (reference sequence).

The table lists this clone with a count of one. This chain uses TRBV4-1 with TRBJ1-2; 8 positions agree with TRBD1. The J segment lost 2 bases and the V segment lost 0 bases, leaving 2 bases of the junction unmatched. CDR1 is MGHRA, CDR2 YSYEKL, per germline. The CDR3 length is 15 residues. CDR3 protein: CASSQDGQGNYGYTF. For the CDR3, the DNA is TGCGCCAGCAGCCAAGATGGACAGGGCAACTATGGCTACACCTTC.

CDR3 region: CASRQNNEQFF. The DNA of the CDR3 is TGCGCCAGCAGACAGAACAATGAGCAGTTCTTC. The chain links TRBV5-1 to TRBJ2-1; D ambiguous. Trimming removed 5 bases at V and 5 bases at J, with 5 bases between. Germline V gene lookup returns CDR1 SGHRS and CDR2 YFSETQ. This CDR3 has 11 amino acids.

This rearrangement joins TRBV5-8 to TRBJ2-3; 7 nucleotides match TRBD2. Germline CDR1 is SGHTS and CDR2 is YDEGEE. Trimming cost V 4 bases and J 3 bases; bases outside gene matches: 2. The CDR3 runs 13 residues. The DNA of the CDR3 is TGTGCCAGCAGCGGACTAGGTACAGATACGCAGTATTTT. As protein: CASSGLGTDTQYF.

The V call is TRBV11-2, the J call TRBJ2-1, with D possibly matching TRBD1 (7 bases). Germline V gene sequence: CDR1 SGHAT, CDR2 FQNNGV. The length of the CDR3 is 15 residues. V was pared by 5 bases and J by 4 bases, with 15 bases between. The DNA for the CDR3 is TGTGCCAGCAGCCCTCGGACAGGACTATACAATGAGCAGTTCTTC. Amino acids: CASSPRTGLYNEQFF.

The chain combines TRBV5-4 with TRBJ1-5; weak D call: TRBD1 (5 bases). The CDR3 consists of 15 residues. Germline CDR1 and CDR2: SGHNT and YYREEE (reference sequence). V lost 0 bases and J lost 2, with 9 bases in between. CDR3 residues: CASSLGTGGNQPQHF. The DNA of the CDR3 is TGTGCCAGCAGCTTGGGGACGGGGGGCAATCAGCCCCAGCATTTT.

The CDR3 protein is CAFSYDSNQPQHF. The CDR3 DNA follows: TGTGCCTTCTCCTATGATAGCAATCAGCCCCAGCATTTT. V usage is TRBV30 and J usage is TRBJ1-5, with D unresolved. Germline V gene lookup returns CDR1 GTSNPN and CDR2 SVGIG (reference sequence). This CDR3 has 13 residues. Trimming took off 7 bases at V and 0 bases at J, with 10 bases between the two ends.

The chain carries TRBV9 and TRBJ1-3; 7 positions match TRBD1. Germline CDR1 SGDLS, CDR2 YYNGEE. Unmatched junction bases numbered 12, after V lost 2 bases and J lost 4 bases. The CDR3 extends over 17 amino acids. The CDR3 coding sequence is TGTGCCAGCAGCGTTCGACGTGAGGGGGCAGCGGGAAACACCATATATTTT. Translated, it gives CASSVRREGAAGNTIYF.

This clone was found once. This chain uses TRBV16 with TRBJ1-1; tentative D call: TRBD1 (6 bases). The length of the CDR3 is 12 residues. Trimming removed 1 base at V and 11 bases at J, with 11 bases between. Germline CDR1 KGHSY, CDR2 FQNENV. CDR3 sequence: CASSQLRTDAFF. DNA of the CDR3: TGTGCCAGCAGCCAATTGCGGACAGACGCTTTCTTT.

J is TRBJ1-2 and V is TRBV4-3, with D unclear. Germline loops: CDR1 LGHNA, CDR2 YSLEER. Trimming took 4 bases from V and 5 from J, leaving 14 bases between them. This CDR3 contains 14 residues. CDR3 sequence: CASSPAGVKYGYTF. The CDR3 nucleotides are TGCGCCAGCAGCCCTGCCGGAGTAAAGTATGGCTACACCTTC.

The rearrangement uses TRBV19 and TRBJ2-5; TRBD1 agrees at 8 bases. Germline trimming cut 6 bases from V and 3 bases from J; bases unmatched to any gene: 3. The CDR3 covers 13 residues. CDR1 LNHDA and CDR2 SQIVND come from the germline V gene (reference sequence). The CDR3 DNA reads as TGTGCCAGTAGCCCGGACAGGGAAGAGACCCAGTACTTC. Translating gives CASSPDREETQYF.

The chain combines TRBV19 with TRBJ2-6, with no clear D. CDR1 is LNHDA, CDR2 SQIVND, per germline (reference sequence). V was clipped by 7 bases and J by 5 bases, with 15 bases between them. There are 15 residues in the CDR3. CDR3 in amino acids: CASTPYSDRANVLTF. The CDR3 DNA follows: TGTGCCAGTACCCCGTATTCCGACAGGGCCAACGTCCTGACTTTC.

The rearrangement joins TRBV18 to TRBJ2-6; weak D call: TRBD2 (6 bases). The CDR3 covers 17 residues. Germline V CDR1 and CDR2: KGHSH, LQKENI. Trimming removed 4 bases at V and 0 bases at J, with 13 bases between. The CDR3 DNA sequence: TGTGCCAGCTCACTTCCCGCGGGGAGCTCTGGGGCCAACGTCCTGACTTTC. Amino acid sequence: CASSLPAGSSGANVLTF.

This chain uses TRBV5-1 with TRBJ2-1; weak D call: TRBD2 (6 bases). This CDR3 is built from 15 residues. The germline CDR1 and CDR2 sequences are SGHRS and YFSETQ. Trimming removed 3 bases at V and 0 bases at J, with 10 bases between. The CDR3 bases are TGCGCCAGCAGCTCTGGGGGGTACTCCTACAATGAGCAGTTCTTC. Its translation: CASSSGGYSYNEQFF.

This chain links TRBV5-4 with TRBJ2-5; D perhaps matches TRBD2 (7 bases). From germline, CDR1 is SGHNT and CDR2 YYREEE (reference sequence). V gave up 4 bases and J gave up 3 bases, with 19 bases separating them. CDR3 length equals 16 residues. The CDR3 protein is CASSLSGGGPEETQYF. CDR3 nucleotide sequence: TGTGCCAGCAGCCTGAGTGGGGGGGGCCCCGAAGAGACCCAGTACTTC.

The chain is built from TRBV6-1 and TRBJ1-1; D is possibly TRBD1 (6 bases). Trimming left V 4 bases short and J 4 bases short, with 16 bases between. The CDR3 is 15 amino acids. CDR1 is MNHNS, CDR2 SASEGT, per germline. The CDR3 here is CASSGVRGGSTEAFF. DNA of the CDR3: TGTGCCAGCAGTGGTGTCAGGGGAGGGAGCACTGAAGCTTTCTTT.

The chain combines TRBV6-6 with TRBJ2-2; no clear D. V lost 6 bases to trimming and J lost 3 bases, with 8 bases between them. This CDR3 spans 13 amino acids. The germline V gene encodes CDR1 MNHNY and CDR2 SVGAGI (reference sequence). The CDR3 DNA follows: TGTGCCAGCAGCCCTATACACACCGGGGAGCTGTTTTTT. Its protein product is CASSPIHTGELFF.

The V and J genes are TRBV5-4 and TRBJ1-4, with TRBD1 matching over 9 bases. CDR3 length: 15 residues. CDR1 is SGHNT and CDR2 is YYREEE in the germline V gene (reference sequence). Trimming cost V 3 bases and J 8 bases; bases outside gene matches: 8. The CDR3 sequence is CASSSSQGAREKLFF. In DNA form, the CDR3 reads TGTGCCAGCAGCTCGTCACAGGGGGCAAGGGAAAAACTGTTTTTT.

The CDR3 here is CASVSRTGAGNTIYF. The CDR3 region has the DNA TGTGCCAGCGTTTCCAGGACAGGGGCCGGAAACACCATATATTTT. The chain employs TRBV2 and TRBJ1-3, with 9 bases lining up with TRBD1. The CDR3 is 15 residues long. CDR1 and CDR2 (germline): SNHLY, FYNNEI. V gave up 8 bases and J gave up 4 bases; unmatched junction bases: 9.

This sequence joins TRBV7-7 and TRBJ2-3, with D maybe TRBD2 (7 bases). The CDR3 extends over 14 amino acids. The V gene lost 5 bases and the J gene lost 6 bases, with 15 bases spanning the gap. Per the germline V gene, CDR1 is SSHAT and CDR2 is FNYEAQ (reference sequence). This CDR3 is CASSLGGPGDTQYF. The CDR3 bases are TGTGCCAGCAGCCTCGGGGGGCCTGGGGATACGCAGTATTTT.

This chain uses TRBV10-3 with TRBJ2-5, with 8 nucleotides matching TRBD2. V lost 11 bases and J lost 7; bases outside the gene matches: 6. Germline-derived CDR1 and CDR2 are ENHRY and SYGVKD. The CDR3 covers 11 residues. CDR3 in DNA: TGTGCCGTATCCGGGGGGGGGACCCAGTACTTC. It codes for CAVSGGGTQYF.

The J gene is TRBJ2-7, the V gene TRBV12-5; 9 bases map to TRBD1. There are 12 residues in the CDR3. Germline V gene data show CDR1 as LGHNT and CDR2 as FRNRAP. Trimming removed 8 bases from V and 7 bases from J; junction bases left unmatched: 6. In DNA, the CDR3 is TGTGCTAGTATAACAGGGGGCGAAGAGCAGTACTTC. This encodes CASITGGEEQYF.

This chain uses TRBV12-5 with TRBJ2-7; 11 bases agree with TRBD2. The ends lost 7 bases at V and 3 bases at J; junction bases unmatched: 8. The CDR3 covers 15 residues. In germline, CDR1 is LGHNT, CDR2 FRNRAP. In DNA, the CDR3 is TGTGCTAGTGTGTCGGGACTAGCGGTAAACTACGAGCAGTACTTC. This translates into CASVSGLAVNYEQYF. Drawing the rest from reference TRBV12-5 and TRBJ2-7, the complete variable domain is DARVTQTPRHKVTEMGQEVTMRCQPILGHNTVFWYRQTMMQGLELLAYFRNRAPLDDSGMPKDRFSAEMPDATLATLKIQPSEPRDSAVYFCASVSGLAVNYEQYFGPGTRLTVT.